This TCR beta chain came from a study of beta chain features in type 1 diabetes. Germline CDR1 and CDR2: LGHNA and YNFKEQ. V lost 0 bases and J lost 2, with 9 bases in between. This CDR3 has 15 amino acids. The investigators reverse transcribed all of the isolated RNA, so they sequenced expressed TCRB transcripts. Assay: immunoSEQ multiplex PCR; the TCRdb copy retains only in-frame clones and omits some. The sample carries around 600,000 clones, 9.5% to 15% recorded once. Study-wide points: There was a moderate but significant shortening of TCRB CDR3s in all four CD4+ subsets of Type 1 diabetes patients.

As concerns this clone: Its antigen is unidentified.

The chain couples TRBV4-2 to TRBJ2-3; D not certain. Material: naive CD4+ T cells from blood. The TCR originated in a young man with type 1 diabetes. The CDR3 DNA follows: TGTGCCAGCAGCCAAGATGATCAGTCCACAGATACGCAGTATTTT. It is translated as CASSQDDQSTDTQYF.